The 21 T cell receptor beta chains presented below share a single source sample, sequenced in a study of early T cells in non-severe SARS-CoV-2 infection (dated by TCRdb to about 2021). Libraries were made using 5' RACE. The sequencing machine was a NextSeq 500. Using fastp trimming at Q25 and MiXCR clonotype assembly, TCRdb reanalyzed the public sequencing data and kept in-frame beta chains. CDR3 protein sequences are deduplicated, and each keeps its most common genes and DNA. The sample table contains nearly 110,000 distinct CDR3 sequences; only one count was recorded for approximately 12% of them. The top ten clones comprise around 8% of the sample. The sequenced sample consisted of whole blood. The receptors were gathered from an adult who was a healthcare worker with PCR-confirmed SARS-CoV-2 infection or an uninfected control (not recorded which).

This clonotype was observed many times. The rearrangement links TRBV7-9 to TRBJ2-1; D gene ambiguous. V was cut by 1 base and J by 2 bases, with 3 bases left in between. The CDR3 consists of 13 residues. Germline loops: CDR1 SEHNR, CDR2 FQNEAQ (reference sequence). The chain's CDR3 is CASSLVPYNEQFF. The CDR3 DNA sequence: TGTGCCAGCAGCTTAGTCCCCTACAATGAGCAGTTCTTC.

J is TRBJ2-5 and V is TRBV4-1, with 8 bases that match TRBD2. The CDR3 totals 18 residues. CDR1 MGHRA and CDR2 YSYEKL come from the germline V gene. The junction had 12 bases not matched to a gene; V was cut back by 0 bases and J by 3 bases. The CDR3 bases are TGCGCCAGCAGCCAAGACCTGACGGGAGGGCCGCGGAAAGAGACCCAGTACTTC. It specifies CASSQDLTGGPRKETQYF.

The genes are TRBV6-2 or TRBV6-3 and TRBJ1-2; TRBD1 matches at 7 bases. The CDR3 sequence is 13 residues long. Trimming took 8 bases from V and 4 from J; bases not matched to a gene: 7. Germline values: CDR1 MNHEY, CDR2 SVGEGT. CDR3 loop: CASRDRNLYGYTF. The DNA of the CDR3 is TGTGCCAGCCGGGACAGAAACCTCTATGGCTACACCTTC.

This clonotype has ten or more counts. The chain recombines TRBV10-1 with TRBJ2-7; TRBD2 agrees at 8 bases. CDR3 size: 15 residues. J lost 7 bases, V lost 0 bases, and 8 bases had no gene match. The germline gives CDR1 WNHNN, CDR2 SYGVQD (reference sequence). The CDR3, as DNA: TGCGCCAGCAGTGAGTCCAGCGGGAGAAGGAGTGAGCAGTACTTC. This gives the protein CASSESSGRRSEQYF.

This clonotype was found many times. V is TRBV20-1 and J is TRBJ2-2, with TRBD2 identical over 7 bases. After removal of 6 bases from V and 5 bases from J, the junction contained 12 bases not matched to a gene. Germline CDR1 DFQATT, CDR2 SNEGSKA (reference sequence). CDR3 length: 15 residues. In DNA form, the CDR3 reads TGCAGTGCAAAGCTGGGCGGAGCGGGGACCGGGGAGCTGTTTTTT. Protein product: CSAKLGGAGTGELFF.

This clonotype was detected a few times. The gene calls are TRBV5-1 and TRBJ2-7; possible D gene TRBD2, 6 bases. CDR1 is SGHRS and CDR2 is YFSETQ in the germline V gene. The V and J ends lost 1 base and 2 bases respectively, with 10 bases between them. This CDR3 is built from 14 residues. CDR3: CASSLPLAPYEQYF. The CDR3 nucleotides read TGCGCCAGCAGCTTGCCCCTAGCGCCCTACGAGCAGTACTTC.

This clonotype was seen repeatedly, ten times or more. V is TRBV7-9 and J is TRBJ2-1; 9 bases line up with TRBD2. Per the germline V gene, CDR1 is SEHNR and CDR2 is FQNEAQ (reference sequence). The junction had 20 bases not matched to a gene; V was cut back by 4 bases and J by 10 bases. This CDR3 is built from 18 residues. CDR3 sequence reads: CASSSRARSSGSSGEQFF. CDR3 in DNA: TGTGCCAGCAGCTCTCGAGCCAGGAGTAGCGGGAGTTCGGGCGAGCAGTTCTTC.

This rearrangement joins TRBV6-5 to TRBJ1-6, with TRBD1 matching over 8 bases. CDR1 and CDR2 from the germline V gene are MNHEY and SVGAGI. CDR3 length: 13 amino acids. Germline trimming cut 7 bases from V and 7 bases from J; bases unmatched to any gene: 3. The CDR3 loop is CASMWDRNSPLHF. The CDR3 DNA reads TGTGCCAGCATGTGGGACAGGAATTCACCCCTCCACTTT.

This clonotype was detected only a few times. This sequence joins TRBV19 and TRBJ1-5; TRBD1 matches at 7 bases. The CDR3 length is 14 residues. J lost 9 bases, V lost 4 bases, and 9 bases had no gene match. The germline gives CDR1 LNHDA, CDR2 SQIVND (reference sequence). The CDR3 DNA reads as TGTGCCAGTAGTACGACAGGGCGAGGCGGGCCCCAGCATTTT. This gives the protein CASSTTGRGGPQHF.

The genes are TRBV6-4 and TRBJ1-1; D possibly corresponds to TRBD1 (6 bases). CDR3 length: 14 residues. Per germline, CDR1 MRHNA and CDR2 SNTAGT. The V end lost 5 bases, the J end lost 2 bases, and 12 bases lay between the germline ends. CDR3: CASSLNRENTEAFF. Written as DNA, the CDR3 is TGTGCCAGCAGTCTGAACAGGGAAAACACTGAAGCTTTCTTT.

This clonotype was recorded a few times. The gene calls are TRBV6-2 or TRBV6-3 and TRBJ2-1; D unresolved. Germline V lookup: CDR1 MNHEY, CDR2 SVGEGT. Between the trimmed V and J ends, which lost 0 bases and 4 bases, there was a span of 1 base. This CDR3 is 12 amino acids long. The CDR3 coding sequence is TGTGCCAGCAGTTACTCTTACAATGAGCAGTTCTTC. Encoded protein: CASSYSYNEQFF.

The rearrangement joins TRBV20-1 to TRBJ2-7; 13 bases agree with TRBD2. In germline, CDR1 is DFQATT, CDR2 SNEGSKA (reference sequence). CDR3 size: 14 residues. The V and J ends lost 1 base and 6 bases, in that order; junction bases with no gene match: 3. The CDR3 protein is CSARGGLAGAEQYF. CDR3 coding DNA: TGCAGTGCTAGAGGAGGACTAGCGGGAGCCGAGCAGTACTTC.

This clonotype was counted a few times. The rearrangement uses TRBV13 and TRBJ2-1; 9 positions agree with TRBD2. The CDR3 covers 15 residues. V dropped 1 base and J dropped 6; count of bases not matched to a gene: 4. Germline CDR1 is PRHDT and CDR2 is FYEKMQ (reference sequence). CDR3 in DNA: TGTGCCAGCAGCTTAGTCGCGGGAGGGACCAATGAGCAGTTCTTC. Translation: CASSLVAGGTNEQFF.

The chain has TRBV27 and TRBJ1-4; D is unresolved. Trimming removed 4 bases at V and 0 bases at J, with 6 bases between. Germline lookup yields CDR1 MNHEY and CDR2 SMNVEV (reference sequence). The CDR3 sequence is 14 residues long. The CDR3 region is CASSYTSTNEKLFF. DNA for the CDR3: TGTGCCAGCAGTTATACATCAACTAATGAAAAACTGTTTTTT.

This clonotype was picked up a small number of times. The CDR3, as DNA: TGTGCCAGCACTCCGAGCGGACAGGGTGGTTCCTACGAGCAGTACTTC. Protein: CASTPSGQGGSYEQYF. This chain joins TRBV28 and TRBJ2-7, with TRBD1 identical over 8 bases. V lost 7 bases, J lost 1 base, and 12 bases stayed unmatched. The CDR3 spans 16 residues. Germline CDR1 MDHEN, CDR2 SYDVKM. The full variable domain, in which reference TRBV28 and TRBJ2-7 provide the parts outside the CDR3, is DVKVTQSSRYLVKRTGEKVFLECVQDMDHENMFWYRQDPGLGLRLIYFSYDVKMKEKGDIPEGYSVSREKKERFSLILESASTNQTSMYLCASTPSGQGGSYEQYFGPGTRLTVT.

V usage is TRBV12-5 and J usage is TRBJ2-4; 8 nucleotides line up with TRBD2. The germline CDR1 and CDR2 sequences are LGHNT and FRNRAP. The CDR3 runs 13 residues. V lost 9 bases and J lost 6; bases outside the gene matches: 7. CDR3 region: CARPQREINIQYF. As DNA, the CDR3 is TGTGCTAGACCCCAGCGGGAGATAAACATTCAGTACTTC.

This clonotype was seen ten or more times. V is TRBV27 and J is TRBJ2-7, with 8 bases identical to TRBD2. The germline gives CDR1 MNHEY, CDR2 SMNVEV (reference sequence). The CDR3 has 15 residues. Trimming cost V 3 bases and J 2 bases; bases outside gene matches: 6. The DNA of the CDR3 is TGTGCCAGCAGTTTCGAGCGGGGGCCGCCCTACGAGCAGTACTTC. Its translation: CASSFERGPPYEQYF.

There are many counts of this clonotype. This sequence joins TRBV12-3 or TRBV12-4 and TRBJ1-6; D may be TRBD1 (6 bases). V dropped 6 bases and J dropped 2 bases, with 17 bases sitting between them. The CDR3 runs 17 residues. The CDR3: CASSHPAGAAYNSPLHF. CDR3 sequence (DNA): TGTGCCAGCAGCCACCCGGCGGGGGCCGCCTATAATTCACCCCTCCACTTT.

This clonotype was found a few times. The chain carries TRBV3-1 and TRBJ2-7; D unclear. The CDR3 spans 12 residues. Trimming removed 3 bases from V and 5 bases from J, with 8 bases in between. Germline V lookup: CDR1 LGHDT, CDR2 YNNKEL (reference sequence). CDR3 region: CASSQIYNEQYF. The CDR3 coding sequence is TGTGCCAGCAGCCAGATCTATAACGAGCAGTACTTC.

This clonotype was recorded many times. The rearrangement uses TRBV28 and TRBJ1-6; no clear D gene. Trimming stripped 7 bases from V and 8 bases from J, with 18 bases between. This CDR3 is 15 amino acids long. CDR1 MDHEN and CDR2 SYDVKM come from the germline V gene. The CDR3 nucleotides read TGTGCCAGCACCCTACGCAAGGTTGGGGATTCACCCCTCCACTTT. This encodes CASTLRKVGDSPLHF.

This clonotype was counted a few times. The chain joins TRBV11-2 to TRBJ2-7; 13 positions match TRBD2. The length of the CDR3 is 19 residues. With V trimmed by 6 bases and J by 2 bases, 16 bases remained unmatched. The germline V gene has CDR1 SGHAT and CDR2 FQNNGV. The CDR3 nucleotides are TGTGCCAGCAGTCCTATACCCACTAGCGGGAGGGATCGCGCCTACGAGCAGTACTTC. Protein: CASSPIPTSGRDRAYEQYF.